The clone carrying this TCR beta chain occurred once. A J-beta primer mix and a sample-barcoded 5' primer were used in a second PCR of roughly 6 to 11 cycles. TCRdb reprocessed the 5' RACE reads via MiXCR and lists one record per CDR3 protein. The data show roughly 1,300,000 distinct CDR3 sequences, 45% to 70% seen once. The record originates from a study of blood T cells in healthy people across ages. Germline loops: CDR1 SGHTA, CDR2 FQGNSA. The CDR3 is made up of 14 amino acids. The receptor's source is a man between 18 and 29 years old in good health. Sequencing was performed on blood. V and J are TRBV7-2 and TRBJ2-5; unclear D gene. The DNA end lines up better with TRBJ2-7; the J call may be wrong. This CDR3 is CASSLDFPSYEQYF. The CDR3 nucleotides read TGTGCCAGCAGCTTAGATTTCCCCTCCTACGAGCAGTACTTC.